The present entry profiles one T cell receptor (beta chain) with its context. Its target is unknown. This specimen belongs to a study of T cell repertoires in cytomegalovirus infection. The overall study: Indications of both CMV infection and matching HLA type were provided by public TCR beta signatures. Broader study findings: Dominating the ex vivo response were TCR beta clonotypes that were CMV-specific and HLA-C-restricted.

TCRdb itself ran the reads through MiXCR, one entry per CDR3 protein. The data contain around 500,000 distinct CDR3 sequences, approximately 40% of them singletons. Per germline, CDR1 DFQATT and CDR2 SNEGSKA (reference sequence). This CDR3 has 13 residues. V was pared by 3 bases and J by 2 bases, with 10 bases between. The chain carries TRBV20-1 and TRBJ2-5, with D possibly TRBD2 on 6 matching bases. The sample consisted of cultured PBMCs, taken from culture after CMV antigen stimulation. The origin of this receptor is a human donor in good health (CMV status not recorded). Some clones in this sample may be carry-over from other donors' samples. In nucleotides, the CDR3 is TGCAGTGCTAGGCCCGGGAGACAAGAGACCCAGTACTTC. Encoded protein: CSARPGRQETQYF.